Listed below are T cell receptor beta chains from one sample, sequenced in a study of cytomegalovirus exposure and HLA in healthy donors. Here immunoSEQ multiplex PCR was the method, and the copy in TCRdb shows in-frame clones only, minus some. The table shows tens of thousands of clones, with roughly 77% occurring only once. Sequencing used PBMCs. These receptors came from a human donor in good health. Each CDR3 is given with its conserved first and last residue. The D gene is left open where the match is weak. Rows may omit the clone size; those that give it use once, few, many or a size class.

>TRBV19|TRBJ2-3|-|TRBD2
TGTGCCAGTAGCAAAACTAGCGGGGGTGACACAGATACGCAGTATTTT
CASSKTSGGDTDTQYF
>TRBV27|TRBJ1-2|-|-
TGTGCCAGCAGTACCTCGGGGGGGGGTTATGGCTACACCTTC
CASSTSGGGYGYTF
>TRBV7-2|TRBJ2-7|few|TRBD2
TGTGCCAGCAGCCAACGGACTAGCGGGGCCAGGGAGCAGTACTTC
CASSQRTSGAREQYF
>TRBV6-5|TRBJ1-1|-|-
TGTGCCAGCAGAGGACAGCCGAACACTGAAGCTTTCTTT
CASRGQPNTEAFF
>TRBV5-6|TRBJ1-5|-|TRBD1
TGTGCCAGCAGCTTGGGGTCAGGGGGACGTAGCAATCAGCCCCAGCATTTT
CASSLGSGGRSNQPQHF
>TRBV5-4|TRBJ2-7|-|-
TGTGCCAGCAGCTTGGCCGGTTTCTACGAGCAGTACTTC
CASSLAGFYEQYF
>TRBV7-2|TRBJ2-5|once|TRBD2
TGTGCCAGCAGCCAAAGCGGGGGCGGGGAGACCCAGTACTTC
CASSQSGGGETQYF
>TRBV19|TRBJ2-1|-|TRBD2
TGTGCCAGTAGTAGTACCGGGGGGACGAATGAGCAGTTCTTC
CASSSTGGTNEQFF
>TRBV9|TRBJ2-3|few|-
TGTGCCAGCGGGGGGGCCGTTCAAGATACGCAGTATTTT
CASGGAVQDTQYF
>TRBV7-2|TRBJ2-1|-|TRBD2
TGTGCCAGCAGCCGGGATAGCGGGGGGAACAATGAGCAGTTCTTC
CASSRDSGGNNEQFF
>TRBV4-1|TRBJ2-7|-|TRBD1
TGCGCCAGCAGCCGGGACAGGGACTACGAGCAGTACTTT
CASSRDRDYEQYF
>TRBV10-3|TRBJ2-1|-|-
TGTGCCATCAAGGGACAAACCTACAATGAGCAGTTCTTC
CAIKGQTYNEQFF
>TRBV28|TRBJ2-7|once|TRBD1
TGTGCCAGCAAAATCGGACAGGGGTCCTACGAGCAGTACTTC
CASKIGQGSYEQYF
>TRBV11-2|TRBJ2-5|-|TRBD1
TGTGCCAGCAGCTTAGGGACAGGGGGTGAGACCCAGTACTTC
CASSLGTGGETQYF
>TRBV29-1|TRBJ2-7|-|TRBD2
TGCAGCGTTGAAGCCGGAGGGAGGGTGCAGCAGTACTTC
CSVEAGGRVQQYF
>TRBV6-1|TRBJ2-5|few|-
TGTGCCAGCAGTGAACTGGTGGTAGCGGCATCGAAGACCCAGTACTTC
CASSELVVAASKTQYF
>TRBV2|TRBJ1-1|-|-
TGTGCCTCGGAGCCCGGGGAGCGCACTGAAGCTTTCTTT
CASEPGERTEAFF
>TRBV10-3|TRBJ2-5|-|TRBD1
TGTGCCATCAGTGATGTGTCAGGGGGCGGAGAGACCCAGTACTTC
CAISDVSGGGETQYF
>TRBV15|TRBJ2-7|-|-
TGTGCCACCAGCAGAGATCTCAGGGGTTACGAGCAGTACTTC
CATSRDLRGYEQYF
>TRBV7-2|TRBJ1-4|once|-
TGTGCCAGCAGCTTAAGTGGCTTTAATGAAAAACTGTTTTTT
CASSLSGFNEKLFF
>TRBV7-9|TRBJ2-1|-|TRBD2
TGTGCCAGCAGCTTACCCCCCCGACTAGCGGGGGCCCGCAATGAGCAGTTCTTC
CASSLPPRLAGARNEQFF
>TRBV10-3|TRBJ1-2|-|-
TGTGCCATCAAGGACAGTGATAACTATGGCTACACCTTC
CAIKDSDNYGYTF
>TRBV9|TRBJ2-3|-|TRBD2
TGTGCCAGCACGGGACTAGCGGGGGGACCAGATACGCAGTATTTT
CASTGLAGGPDTQYF
>TRBV6-1|TRBJ1-1|-|-
TGTGCCAGCAGTGCCAGGGATGTCGGCACTGAAGCTTTCTTT
CASSARDVGTEAFF
>TRBV9|TRBJ1-2|-|TRBD1
TGTGCCAGCAGCGCTGGGACAGACCTCGCTGGCTACACCTTC
CASSAGTDLAGYTF
>TRBV27|TRBJ2-7|once|-
TGTGCCAGCAGCCGAGGGGGACACTACGAGCAGTACTTC
CASSRGGHYEQYF
>TRBV6-1|TRBJ2-3|-|-
TGTGCCAGCAGCAACACAGATACGCAGTATTTT
CASSNTDTQYF
>TRBV4-2|TRBJ2-3|-|-
TGTGCCAGCAGCCTCGGGGTCCGCACAGATACGCAGTATTTT
CASSLGVRTDTQYF
>TRBV5-4|TRBJ1-4|-|TRBD1
TGTGCCAGCAGCGTCCGGACAGGGCGGAATGAAAAACTGTTTTTT
CASSVRTGRNEKLFF
>TRBV2|TRBJ1-4|few|-
TGTGCCAGCAAGGAGACGGCGGAGAAACTGTTTTTT
CASKETAEKLFF
>TRBV25-1|TRBJ2-2|few|-
TGTGCCAGCAGTGAATATGGCAGGGGTTACACCGGGGAGCTGTTTTTT
CASSEYGRGYTGELFF
>TRBV28|TRBJ2-3|-|TRBD1
TGTGCCAGCAGGTCGATACAGGGGGGCGCAGATACGCAGTATTTT
CASRSIQGGADTQYF
>TRBV2|TRBJ1-1|-|-
TGTGCCAGCACTGTCGCTAACAGGGAAGCTTTCTTT
CASTVANREAFF
>TRBV4-3|TRBJ1-4|-|TRBD1
TGCGCCAGCAGCCCATTTACAGGGGGTGAAAAACTGTTTTTT
CASSPFTGGEKLFF
>TRBV6-1|TRBJ2-5|-|TRBD2
TGTGCCAGCACGGGGGCTAGCGGGCGTCAAGAGACCCAGTACTTC
CASTGASGRQETQYF
>TRBV6-5|TRBJ2-7|few|-
TGTGCCAGTATCGCAGCGAACTCCTACGAGCAGTACTTC
CASIAANSYEQYF
>TRBV6-1|TRBJ1-5|-|-
TGTGCCAGCAGTGTCCCGGAACTCAAAAGCACGGGACCCCAGCATTTT
CASSVPELKSTGPQHF
>TRBV11-2|TRBJ2-1|few|TRBD2
TGTGCCAGCTACGGGGGGTATAATGAGCAGTTCTTC
CASYGGYNEQFF
>TRBV6-5|TRBJ1-2|-|-
TGTGCCAGCAGTTACAACCGACCCCAGGGAAACTATGGCTACACCTTC
CASSYNRPQGNYGYTF
>TRBV19|TRBJ2-1|-|-
TGTGCCAGTAGTATAGTTGCAGGTAATGAGCAGTTCTTC
CASSIVAGNEQFF
>TRBV6-6|TRBJ1-2|-|-
TGTGCCAGCAGTTACTCCGGTGGGAGGGACCCCTATGGCTACACCTTC
CASSYSGGRDPYGYTF
>TRBV5-1|TRBJ2-1|few|TRBD2
TGCGCCAGCAGCTGGAGGACTAGCGGGGGAAGCTCCTACAATGAGCAGTTCTTC
CASSWRTSGGSSYNEQFF